A selection of T cell receptor beta chains follows, all from one sample in a study of CD8 T cells in Susac syndrome. TCRdb fed the immunoSEQ multiplex PCR reads into MiXCR, producing one record per CDR3 protein. The sample comprises about 160,000 distinct CDR3 sequences, approximately 95% of which are singletons, and around 0.13% rests with the top ten. Source material: CD4+ T cells from PBMCs. These receptors came from a human donor with Susac syndrome. The CDR3 runs from the conserved cysteine through the conserved F or W. Where a row states a size, it is once, few, many or the class of an expanded clone; other rows omit it.

- TRBV29-1 CSVGPREGLYEQYF
once TRBV28 CASSYLAGYEQYF
- TRBV20-1 CSADLASYEQYF
- TRBV7-9 CASSAVGYEQYF
once TRBV20-1 CSARVGEVYGYTF
- TRBV27 CASSLVGGPEAFF
few TRBV18 CASSSGGSNYGYTF
- TRBV30 CAWQGVVEQYF
- TRBV20-1 CSARPQTVNSPLHF
- TRBV5-4 CASSLGGTSGAYNEQFF
- TRBV20-1 CSALAWASGGIYNEQFF
once TRBV15 CATSSADRLYGYTF
- TRBV6-1 CASRDGTSGGYNEQFF
once TRBV29-1 CSVGDYQETQYF
- TRBV5-1 CASRSGIAGEQETQYF
- TRBV5-1 CASSDGGALNEQFF
- TRBV28 CASSLIGTGGSGANVLTF
- TRBV5-1 CASSPGLASYNEQFF